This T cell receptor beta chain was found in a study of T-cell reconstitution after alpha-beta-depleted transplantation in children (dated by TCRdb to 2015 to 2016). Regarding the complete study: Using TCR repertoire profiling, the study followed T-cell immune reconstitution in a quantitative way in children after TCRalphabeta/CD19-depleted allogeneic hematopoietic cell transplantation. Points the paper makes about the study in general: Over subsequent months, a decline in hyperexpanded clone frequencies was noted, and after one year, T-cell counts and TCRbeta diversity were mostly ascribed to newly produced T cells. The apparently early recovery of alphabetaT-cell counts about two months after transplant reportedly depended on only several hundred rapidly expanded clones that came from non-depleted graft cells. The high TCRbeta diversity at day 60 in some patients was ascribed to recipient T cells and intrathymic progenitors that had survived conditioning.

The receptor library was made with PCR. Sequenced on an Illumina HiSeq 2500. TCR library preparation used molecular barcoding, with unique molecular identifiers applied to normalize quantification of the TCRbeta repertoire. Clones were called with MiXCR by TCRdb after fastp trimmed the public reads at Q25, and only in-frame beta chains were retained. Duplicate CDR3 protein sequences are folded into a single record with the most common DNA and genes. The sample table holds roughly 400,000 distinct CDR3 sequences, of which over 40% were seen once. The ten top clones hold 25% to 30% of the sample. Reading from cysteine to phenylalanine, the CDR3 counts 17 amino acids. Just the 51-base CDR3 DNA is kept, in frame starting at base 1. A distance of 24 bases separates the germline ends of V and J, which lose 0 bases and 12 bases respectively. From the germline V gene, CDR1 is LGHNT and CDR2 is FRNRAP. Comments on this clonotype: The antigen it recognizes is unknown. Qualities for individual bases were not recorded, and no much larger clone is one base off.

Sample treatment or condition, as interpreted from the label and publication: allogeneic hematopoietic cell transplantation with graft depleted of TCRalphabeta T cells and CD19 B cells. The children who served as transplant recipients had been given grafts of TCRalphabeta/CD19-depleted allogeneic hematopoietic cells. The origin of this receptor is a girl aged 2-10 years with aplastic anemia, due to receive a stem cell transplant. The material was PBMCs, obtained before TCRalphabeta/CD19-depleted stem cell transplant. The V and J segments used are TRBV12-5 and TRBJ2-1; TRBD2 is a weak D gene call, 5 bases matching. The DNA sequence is TGTGCTAGTGGTTTGGTACCCCCAAACCCGGGCGACGAGGGGCAGTTCTTC. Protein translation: CASGLVPPNPGDEGQFF. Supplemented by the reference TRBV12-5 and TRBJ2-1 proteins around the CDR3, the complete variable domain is DARVTQTPRHKVTEMGQEVTMRCQPILGHNTVFWYRQTMMQGLELLAYFRNRAPLDDSGMPKDRFSAEMPDATLATLKIQPSEPRDSAVYFCASGLVPPNPGDEGQFFGPGTRLTVL.